This entry concerns a single T cell receptor (beta chain). What it binds is not known. The primer mix had 60 Vbeta and 13 Jbeta primers. Data came from immunoSEQ multiplex PCR; TCRdb stores just in-frame clones and leaves some out. Of just over 85,000 clones listed, over 70% are singletons. Trimming at V came to 1 base and at J to 3 bases, leaving 12 bases not matched to a gene. The CDR3 contains 17 residues. Per the germline V gene, CDR1 is LGHNA and CDR2 is YSLEER. The entry originates in a study of cytomegalovirus exposure and HLA in healthy donors. Regarding donors, all were healthy bone marrow donors. Overall study results and limits: A later analysis reportedly identified an Asian-associated ancestry cluster as carrying fewer N-insertions than the 666-donor mean. In an earlier analysis, most TCR beta V segments were productive about 87% or about 30% of the time. With later analysis, a missense DCLRE1C variant became linked to TCR beta V- and J-gene trimming.

The sequenced sample was PBMCs. V and J are TRBV4-3 and TRBJ2-7, with 7 bases fitting TRBD2. The receptor comes from a man between 40 and 49 years old in good health and CMV-seronegative. Here the CDR3 DNA reads TGCGCCAGCAGCCAAGTAGATCGGTTAGGGGAGGGCTACGAGCAGTACTTC. Translating gives CASSQVDRLGEGYEQYF.